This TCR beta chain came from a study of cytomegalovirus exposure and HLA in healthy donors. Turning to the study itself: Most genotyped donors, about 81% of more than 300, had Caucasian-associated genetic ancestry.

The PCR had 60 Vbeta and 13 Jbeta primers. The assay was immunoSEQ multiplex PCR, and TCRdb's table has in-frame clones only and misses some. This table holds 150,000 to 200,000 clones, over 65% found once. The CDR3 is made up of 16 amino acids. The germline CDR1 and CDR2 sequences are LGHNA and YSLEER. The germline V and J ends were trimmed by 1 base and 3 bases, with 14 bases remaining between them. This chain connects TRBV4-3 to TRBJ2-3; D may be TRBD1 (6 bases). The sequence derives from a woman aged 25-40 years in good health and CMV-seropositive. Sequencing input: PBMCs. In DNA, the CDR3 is TGCGCCAGCAGCCAAGGAGCAGGGGCAGGGACAGATACGCAGTATTTT. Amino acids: CASSQGAGAGTDTQYF.